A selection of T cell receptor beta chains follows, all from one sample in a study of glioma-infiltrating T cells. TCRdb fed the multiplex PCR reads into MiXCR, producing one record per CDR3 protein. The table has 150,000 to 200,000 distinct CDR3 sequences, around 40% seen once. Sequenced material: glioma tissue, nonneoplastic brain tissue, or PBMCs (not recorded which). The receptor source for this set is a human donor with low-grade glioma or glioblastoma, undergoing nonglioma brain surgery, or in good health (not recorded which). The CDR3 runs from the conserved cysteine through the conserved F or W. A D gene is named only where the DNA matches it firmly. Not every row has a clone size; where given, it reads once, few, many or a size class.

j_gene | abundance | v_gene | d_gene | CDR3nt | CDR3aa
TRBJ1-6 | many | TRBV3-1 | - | TGTGCCAGCAGCCATAAGGGCCACTCGTCACCCCTCCACTTT | CASSHKGHSSPLHF
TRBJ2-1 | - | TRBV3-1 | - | TGTGCCAGCAGCCTAGACAGGTTGAGCTCCTACAGTGAGCAGTTCTTC | CASSLDRLSSYSEQFF
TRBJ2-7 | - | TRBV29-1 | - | TGCAGCGCCGTAGAGAAGGGGGGTCGCTACGAGCAGTACTTC | CSAVEKGGRYEQYF
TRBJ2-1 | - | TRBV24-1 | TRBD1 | TGTGCCACCAGTGATCAGTCGGGACAGGGGGTATCGTCGAATGAGCAGTTCTTC | CATSDQSGQGVSSNEQFF
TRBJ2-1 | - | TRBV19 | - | TGTGCCAGTACTATGGGGGACACCTACAATGAGCAGTTCTTC | CASTMGDTYNEQFF
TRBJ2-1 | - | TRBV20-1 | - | TGCAGTGCTAGGGTCAACCCAGGAAAAGGGAGCTCCTACAATGAGCAGTTCTTC | CSARVNPGKGSSYNEQFF
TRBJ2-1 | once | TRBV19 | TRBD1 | TGTGCCAGTAGTATTTTGATGCAGGGGGCCGACAATGAGCAGTTCTTC | CASSILMQGADNEQFF
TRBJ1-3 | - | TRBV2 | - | TGTGCCAGCAGTGATCAGGGACTGGGAAACACCATATATTTT | CASSDQGLGNTIYF
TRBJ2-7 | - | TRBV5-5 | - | TGTGCCAGCAGCTTTAAGGGGGAAGGTTGCGAGCAGTACTTC | CASSFKGEGCEQYF
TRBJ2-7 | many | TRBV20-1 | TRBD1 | TGCAGTGCAAGAAACAGGGGGTACGAGCAGTACTTC | CSARNRGYEQYF
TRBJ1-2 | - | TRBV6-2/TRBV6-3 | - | TGTGCCAGCAGAGATCCGTCGGGTTATGGCTACACCTTC | CASRDPSGYGYTF
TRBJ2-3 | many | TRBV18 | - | TGTGCCAGCTCACCACCACTGGGAGACACAGATACGCAGTATTTT | CASSPPLGDTDTQYF
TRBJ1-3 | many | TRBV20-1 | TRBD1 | TGCAGTGCAACCGGGACAGGGGCTGGAAACACCATATATTTT | CSATGTGAGNTIYF
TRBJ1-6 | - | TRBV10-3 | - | TGTGCCATCAGACAGGGACGAGATAATTCACCCATCCACTTT | CAIRQGRDNSPIHF
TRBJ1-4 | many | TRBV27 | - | TGTGCCAGCTCATTGACACACCCTAATGAAAAACTGTTTTTT | CASSLTHPNEKLFF
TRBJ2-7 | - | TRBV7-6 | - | TGTGCCAGCAGTATCGGGCCCCCCAAAGGGGCCTACGAGCAGTACTTC | CASSIGPPKGAYEQYF
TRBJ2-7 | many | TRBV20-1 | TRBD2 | TGCAGTGCTAGAAAGCCGGGACTAGCGGACGGAGAGCAGTACTTC | CSARKPGLADGEQYF
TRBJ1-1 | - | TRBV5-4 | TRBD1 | TGTGCCAGCAGCTTGTGGACAGGGGGCGTCGCTTTCTTT | CASSLWTGGVAFF
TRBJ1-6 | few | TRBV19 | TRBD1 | TGTGCCAGTAGGCCGGGACAGGATAATTCACCCCTCCACTTT | CASRPGQDNSPLHF
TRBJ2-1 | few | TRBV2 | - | TGTGCCAGCAGTGGAATACAGAATGCCTACAATGAGCAGTTCTTC | CASSGIQNAYNEQFF
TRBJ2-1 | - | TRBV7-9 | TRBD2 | TGTGCCAGCAGCTTCAATAGCGGGAGAGTTATCAATGAGCAGTTCTTC | CASSFNSGRVINEQFF
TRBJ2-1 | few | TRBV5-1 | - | TGCGCCAGCAGCTGGGGCACCCAAGGGGTCCATGAGCAGTTCTTC | CASSWGTQGVHEQFF
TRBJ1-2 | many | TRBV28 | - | TGTGCCAGCAGCGAAAACCCAGGCGGCGGCTATGGCTACACCTTC | CASSENPGGGYGYTF
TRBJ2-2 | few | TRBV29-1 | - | TGCAGCGTCGACACTTCCCGCGCCGGGGAGCTGTTTTTT | CSVDTSRAGELFF
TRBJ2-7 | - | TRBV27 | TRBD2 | TGTGCCAGCAGTTTATCCTCAGCGGGAGCCTACGAGCAGTACTTC | CASSLSSAGAYEQYF
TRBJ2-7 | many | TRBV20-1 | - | TGCAGTGCTCTAGCGTTCGAGAACGAGCAGTACTTC | CSALAFENEQYF
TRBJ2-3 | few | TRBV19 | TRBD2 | TGTGCCAGTAGTTCCACTTGGGGACTAGCGGGAGAGAATACGCAGTATTTT | CASSSTWGLAGENTQYF
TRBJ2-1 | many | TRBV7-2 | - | TGTGCCAGCAGCTTAGCGCGGAGGGGCGAGGAGCAGTTCTTC | CASSLARRGEEQFF
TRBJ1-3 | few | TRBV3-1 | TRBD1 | TGTGCCAGCAGCCAAGGGACAGGTATAAACACCATATATTTT | CASSQGTGINTIYF
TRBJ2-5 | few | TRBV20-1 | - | TGCAGTGCTAGGTCACTAGCCCTTACCCCCCAAGAGACCCAGTACTTC | CSARSLALTPQETQYF
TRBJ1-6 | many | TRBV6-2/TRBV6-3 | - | TGTGCCAGCAGTTACTCGAAAGGGCTCTTTGAGTCTTCACCCCTCCACTTT | CASSYSKGLFESSPLHF
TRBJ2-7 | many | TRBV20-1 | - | TGCAGTGCTAGATCGGACACGTTAACCTACGAGCAGTACTTC | CSARSDTLTYEQYF
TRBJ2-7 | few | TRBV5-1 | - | TGCGCCAGCAGCTTGGGGGAGATCCCCTACGAGCAGTACTTC | CASSLGEIPYEQYF
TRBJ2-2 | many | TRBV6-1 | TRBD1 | TGTGCCAGCGGTGGGGACAGTCTGAACACCGGGGAGCTGTTTTTT | CASGGDSLNTGELFF
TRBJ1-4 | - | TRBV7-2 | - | TGTACCAGCAGCTTAGTTTCCCGAGAAAAACTGTTTTTT | CTSSLVSREKLFF
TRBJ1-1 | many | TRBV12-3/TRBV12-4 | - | TGTGCCAGCAGCCGCGAGCGCAACACTGAAGCTTTCTTT | CASSRERNTEAFF
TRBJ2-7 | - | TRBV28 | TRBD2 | TGTGCCAGCGTCTGGGGGCTAGCGGGAGGCGAGCAGTACTTC | CASVWGLAGGEQYF
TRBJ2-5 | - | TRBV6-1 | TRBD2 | TGCGCCAGCAGTGAGGCTAGCGGCCGCCAAGAGGCCCAGTACTTC | CASSEASGRQEAQYF
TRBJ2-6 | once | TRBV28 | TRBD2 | TGTGCCAGAAGCACGGGGGGGAACGGGGCCAACGTCCTGACTTTC | CARSTGGNGANVLTF
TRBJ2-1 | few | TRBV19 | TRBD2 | TGTGCCAGTACCGGGGGGGCTGGTGGCTATGAGCAGTTCTTC | CASTGGAGGYEQFF
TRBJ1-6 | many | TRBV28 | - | TGTGCCAGCAGTTTCGTTCATAATTCACCCCTCCACTTT | CASSFVHNSPLHF
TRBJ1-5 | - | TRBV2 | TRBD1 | TGTGCGAGCCGCAAGGACAGGGGCCTTAATCAGCCCCAGCATTTT | CASRKDRGLNQPQHF
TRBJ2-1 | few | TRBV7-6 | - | TGTGCCAGCAGCTTAGGGGCAGCCCAAAGCTCCTACAATGAGCAGTTCTTC | CASSLGAAQSSYNEQFF
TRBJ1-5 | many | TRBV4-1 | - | TGCGCCAGCAGCATTCCCCACGGGCCCCAGCATTTT | CASSIPHGPQHF
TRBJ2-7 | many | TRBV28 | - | TGTGCCAGCAGTTTGTCAGGGATCGACTACGAGCAGTACTTC | CASSLSGIDYEQYF
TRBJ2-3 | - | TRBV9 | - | TGTGCCAGCAGCTTAGCTCTCACAGATACGCAGTATTTT | CASSLALTDTQYF
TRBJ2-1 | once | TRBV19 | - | TGTGCCAGTACGGGCAGGGTCAAGATCTCCAACAATGAGCAGTTCTTC | CASTGRVKISNNEQFF
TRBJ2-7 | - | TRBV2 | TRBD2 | TGTGCCAGCAGAGGGTTGGGGACTAGCGGGTCCTACGAGCAGTACTTC | CASRGLGTSGSYEQYF
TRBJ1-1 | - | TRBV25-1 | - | TGTGCCGCTGGGGACCCCTACACTGAAGCTTTCTTT | CAAGDPYTEAFF
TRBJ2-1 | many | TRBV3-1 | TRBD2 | TGTGCCAGCAGCCGGACTAGCGGGAACAATGAGCAGTTCTTC | CASSRTSGNNEQFF
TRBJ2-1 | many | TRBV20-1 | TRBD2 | TGCAGTGCTTTGGCTAGCGGATACAATGAGCAGTTCTTC | CSALASGYNEQFF
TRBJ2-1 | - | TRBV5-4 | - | TGTGCCAGCAGCTTACCGCTCGGGGCTAATGAGCAGTTCTTC | CASSLPLGANEQFF
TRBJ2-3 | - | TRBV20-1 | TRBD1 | TGCAGTGCTACACAGGGGTCCGGTGCAGATACGCAGTATTTT | CSATQGSGADTQYF
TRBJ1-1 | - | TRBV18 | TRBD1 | TGTGCCAGCTCACGGGACAGAGTGAACACTGAAGCTTTCTTT | CASSRDRVNTEAFF
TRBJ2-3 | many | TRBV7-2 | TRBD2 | TGTGCCAGCAGCTTACAAAGCGGGAGTAGGGCAGATACGCAGTATTTT | CASSLQSGSRADTQYF